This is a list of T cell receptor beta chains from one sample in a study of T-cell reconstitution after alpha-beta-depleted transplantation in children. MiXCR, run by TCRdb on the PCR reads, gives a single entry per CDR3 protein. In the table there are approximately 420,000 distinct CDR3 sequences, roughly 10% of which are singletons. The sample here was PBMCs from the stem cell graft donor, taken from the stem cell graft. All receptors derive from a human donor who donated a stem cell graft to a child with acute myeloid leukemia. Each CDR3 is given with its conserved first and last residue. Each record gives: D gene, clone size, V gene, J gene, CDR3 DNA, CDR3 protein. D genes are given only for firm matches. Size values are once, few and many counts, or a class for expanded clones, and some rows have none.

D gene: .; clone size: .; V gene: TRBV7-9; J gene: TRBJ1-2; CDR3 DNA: TGTGCCAGCAGCTCCCCGGACTCCTATGGCCACACCTTC; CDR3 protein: CASSSPDSYGHTF
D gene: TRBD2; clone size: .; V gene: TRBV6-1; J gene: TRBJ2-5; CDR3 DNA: TGTGCCAGCAGCCCGAGAGCCCGACTAGCGGGAGTAGAGACCCAGTACTTC; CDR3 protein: CASSPRARLAGVETQYF
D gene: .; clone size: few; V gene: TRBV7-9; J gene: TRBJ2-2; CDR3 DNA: TGTGCCAGCAGCCAACAGAACGCCAGGTCCGGGGAGCTGTTTTTT; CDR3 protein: CASSQQNARSGELFF
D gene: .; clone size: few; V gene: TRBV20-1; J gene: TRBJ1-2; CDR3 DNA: TGCAGTGCTAGACCCATGAACAGGGCAGGTGGCTACACCTTC; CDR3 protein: CSARPMNRAGGYTF
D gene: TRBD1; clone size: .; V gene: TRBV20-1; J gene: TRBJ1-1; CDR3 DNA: TGCAGTGCCAGGACAGGGGGTATCCCTGAAGCTTTCTTT; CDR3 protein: CSARTGGIPEAFF
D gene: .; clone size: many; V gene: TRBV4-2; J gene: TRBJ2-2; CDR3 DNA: TGTGCCAGCAGCCAAGAAACGGCAGTCACCGGGGAGCTGTTTTTT; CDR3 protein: CASSQETAVTGELFF
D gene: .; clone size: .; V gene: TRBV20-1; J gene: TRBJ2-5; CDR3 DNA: TGCAGTGCTAGGATTTTGGGACTTCAATTACAAGAGACCCAGTACTTC; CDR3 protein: CSARILGLQLQETQYF
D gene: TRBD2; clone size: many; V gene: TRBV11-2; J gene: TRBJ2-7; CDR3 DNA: TGTGCCAGCAGCCCATGGGGACTAGAATTGGTCTACGAGCAGTACTTC; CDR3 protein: CASSPWGLELVYEQYF
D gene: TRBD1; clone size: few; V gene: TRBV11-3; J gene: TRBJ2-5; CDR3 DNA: TGTGCCAGCAGCGTAACGGGACAGGGGGAAGAGACCCAGTACTTC; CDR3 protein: CASSVTGQGEETQYF
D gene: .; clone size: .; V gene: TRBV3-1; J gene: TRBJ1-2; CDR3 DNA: TGTGCCAGCAGCCAAGCTACGTACGACGTAGGGGGCTACACCTTC; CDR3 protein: CASSQATYDVGGYTF
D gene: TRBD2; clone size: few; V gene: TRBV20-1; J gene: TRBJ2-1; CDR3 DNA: TGCAGTGTCAGCTGGGGTAGCGGGAGGGCCTACTACAATGAGCAGTTCTTC; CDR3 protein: CSVSWGSGRAYYNEQFF
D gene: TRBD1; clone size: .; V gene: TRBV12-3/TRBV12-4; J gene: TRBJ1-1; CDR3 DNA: TGTGCCAGCACCAGGACAGGGTACGACACTGAAGCTTTCTTT; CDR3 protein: CASTRTGYDTEAFF
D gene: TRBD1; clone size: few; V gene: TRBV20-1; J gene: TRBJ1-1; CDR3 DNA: TGCAGTGCTAGCCCGGGACAGGTGAACACTGAAGCTTTCTTT; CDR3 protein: CSASPGQVNTEAFF
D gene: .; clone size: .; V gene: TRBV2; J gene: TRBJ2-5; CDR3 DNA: TGTGCCAGCAGTGATACAGGGTTGGAGACCCAGTACTTC; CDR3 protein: CASSDTGLETQYF
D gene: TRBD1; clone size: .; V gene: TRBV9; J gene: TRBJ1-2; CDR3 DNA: TGTGCCAGCAGCGACATGGACAGGGGGGGCTATGGCTACACCTTC; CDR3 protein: CASSDMDRGGYGYTF
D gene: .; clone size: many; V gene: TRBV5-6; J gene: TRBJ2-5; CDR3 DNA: TGTGCCAGCAGCTTTGGAACGGATTCGTCCCAGTACTTC; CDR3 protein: CASSFGTDSSQYF
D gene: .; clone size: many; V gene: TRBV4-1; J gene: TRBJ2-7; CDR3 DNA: TGCGCCAGCAGCCAAGAATTAGCGTCCTCGAGCTACGAGCAGTACTTC; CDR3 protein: CASSQELASSSYEQYF
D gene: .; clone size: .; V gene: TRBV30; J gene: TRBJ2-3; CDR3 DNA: TGTGCCGTACAGGGTCTCGGCACAGATACGCAGTATTTT; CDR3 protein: CAVQGLGTDTQYF
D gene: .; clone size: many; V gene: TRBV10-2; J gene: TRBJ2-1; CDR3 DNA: TGCGCCAGCAGTGAGTTCGTTGGGGCGGGGCAGTTCTTC; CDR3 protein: CASSEFVGAGQFF
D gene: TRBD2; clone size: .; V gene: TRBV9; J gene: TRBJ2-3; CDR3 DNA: TGTGCCAGCAGCGTAGCTCTAGCGGGGACAGATACGCAGTATTTT; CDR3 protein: CASSVALAGTDTQYF
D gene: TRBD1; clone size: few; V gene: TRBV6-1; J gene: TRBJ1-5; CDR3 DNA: TGTGCCAGCAGTGAAGCGTTCGGACAGGGGGCCTCTCAGCCCCAGCATTTT; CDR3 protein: CASSEAFGQGASQPQHF
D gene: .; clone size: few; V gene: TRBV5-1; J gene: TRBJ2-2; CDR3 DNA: TGCGCCAGCAGCTTGGCCGCGCTTGAGGAGCTGTTTTTT; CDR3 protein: CASSLAALEELFF
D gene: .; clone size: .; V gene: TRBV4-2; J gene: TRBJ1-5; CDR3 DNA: TGTGCCAGCAGCCAAGGGCTCAAAAAGGGGCAGCCCCAGCATTTT; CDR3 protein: CASSQGLKKGQPQHF
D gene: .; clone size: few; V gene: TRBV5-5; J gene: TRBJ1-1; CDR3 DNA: TGTGCCAGCAGCTTGGCACAGGGGAACACTGAAGCTTTCTTT; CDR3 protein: CASSLAQGNTEAFF
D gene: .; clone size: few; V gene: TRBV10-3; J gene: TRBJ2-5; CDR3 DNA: TGTGCCATCAGTGATCTCGCAGGACAGTACCAAGAGACCCAGTACTTC; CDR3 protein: CAISDLAGQYQETQYF
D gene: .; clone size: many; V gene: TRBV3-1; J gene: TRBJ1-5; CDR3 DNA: TGTGCCAGCAGCCAAGCTCCGAATCAGCCCCAGCATTTT; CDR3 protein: CASSQAPNQPQHF
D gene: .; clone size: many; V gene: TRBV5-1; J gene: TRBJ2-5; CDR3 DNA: TGCGCCAGCAGCTTGTCGGGGGAGGAGACCCAGTACTTC; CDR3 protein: CASSLSGEETQYF